The 27 T cell receptor beta chains listed next were all sequenced from one sample in a study of blood T cell repertoires in COVID-19. Generated by immunoSEQ multiplex PCR, the TCRdb table keeps only in-frame clones and is missing some. The data show nearly 35,000 clones, around 87% seen once. The sample consisted of peripheral blood. All receptors come from a human donor in a cohort sampled during active COVID-19.

The V and J genes are TRBV18 and TRBJ2-7, with 7 bases that match TRBD1. V lost 4 bases to trimming and J lost 0 bases; unmatched junction nucleotides: 6. The CDR3 covers 15 residues. CDR1 and CDR2 (germline): KGHSH, LQKENI. Here the CDR3 reads CASSHRDSASYEQYF. CDR3 coding DNA: TGTGCCAGCTCACACCGGGACAGTGCCTCCTACGAGCAGTACTTC. Drawing the rest from reference TRBV18 and TRBJ2-7, the complete variable domain is NAGVMQNPRHLVRRRGQEARLRCSPMKGHSHVYWYRQLPEEGLKFMVYLQKENIIDESGMPKERFSAEFPKEGPSILRIQQVVRGDSAAYFCASSHRDSASYEQYFGPGTRLTVT.

In its sample, this clone was seen a few times. The chain employs TRBV7-8 and TRBJ1-2; D uncertain. The CDR3 sequence is 15 residues long. The germline CDR1 and CDR2 sequences are SGHVS and FQNEAQ. Deletions cut 0 bases from V and 4 bases from J, with 12 bases between. The CDR3 DNA is TGTGCCAGCAGCTTAGCGCCGGGTACGGTCTATGGCTACACCTTC. Its translation: CASSLAPGTVYGYTF.

The chain employs TRBV6-5 and TRBJ1-3; TRBD1 agrees at 10 bases. CDR1 and CDR2 from the germline V gene are MNHEY and SVGAGI. The CDR3 runs 14 residues. J gave up 7 bases and V 6 bases, and 6 bases lay outside the gene matches. The CDR3 DNA follows: TGTGCCAGCAGCAGGGGACAGGGGAGGAACACCATATATTTT. This gives the protein CASSRGQGRNTIYF.

This clone was picked up one time. V gene TRBV11-2 combines with J gene TRBJ2-5, with TRBD2 identical over 14 bases. Losses at the gene ends were 6 bases for V and 5 bases for J; bases not matched to a gene: 8. Germline V gives CDR1 SGHAT, CDR2 FQNNGV. The CDR3 extends over 16 amino acids. In nucleotides, the CDR3 is TGTGCCAGCAGGGGGACTAGCGGGGGCCCTGGGGAGACCCAGTACTTC. This encodes CASRGTSGGPGETQYF.

The genes are TRBV7-2 and TRBJ1-2; D possibly corresponds to TRBD1 (5 bases). Germline loops: CDR1 SGHTA, CDR2 FQGNSA. V lost 8 bases, J lost 3 bases, and 13 bases lay in between. The CDR3 contains 13 residues. The DNA of the CDR3 is TGTGCCAGCGGCTGGGGCTGGGACTATGGCTACACCTTC. Encoded protein: CASGWGWDYGYTF.

This rearrangement joins TRBV19 to TRBJ1-5, with a weak D call TRBD1 (6 bases). The V gene's germline CDR1 is LNHDA and CDR2 SQIVND (reference sequence). V was trimmed by 4 bases and J by 0 bases, leaving 10 bases between them. The CDR3 covers 15 residues. CDR3 bases: TGTGCCAGTAGTAAGGGGGTTAATAGCAATCAGCCCCAGCATTTT. As protein: CASSKGVNSNQPQHF. Full variable domain (outside the CDR3, taken from reference TRBV19 and TRBJ1-5): DGGITQSPKYLFRKEGQNVTLSCEQNLNHDAMYWYRQDPGQGLRLIYYSQIVNDFQKGDIAEGYSVSREKKESFPLTVTSAQKNPTAFYLCASSKGVNSNQPQHFGDGTRLSIL.

The chain is built from TRBV2 and TRBJ2-1, with TRBD2 identical over 7 bases. V dropped 6 bases and J dropped 9; count of bases not matched to a gene: 8. Germline loops: CDR1 SNHLY, CDR2 FYNNEI. The length of the CDR3 is 13 residues. CDR3 in amino acids: CASSGLAEGEQFF. DNA for the CDR3: TGTGCCAGCAGCGGGCTAGCGGAGGGTGAGCAGTTCTTC. The full variable domain, in which reference TRBV2 and TRBJ2-1 provide the parts outside the CDR3, is EPEVTQTPSHQVTQMGQEVILRCVPISNHLYFYWYRQILGQKVEFLVSFYNNEISEKSEIFDDQFSVERPDGSNFTLKIRSTKLEDSAMYFCASSGLAEGEQFFGPGTRLTVL.

The rearrangement joins TRBV5-6 to TRBJ1-5; tentatively, D is TRBD1 (5 bases). The CDR3 totals 16 residues. Germline V gives CDR1 SGHDT, CDR2 YYEEEE. V lost 0 bases and J lost 2, with 12 bases in between. The CDR3 sequence: CASSLDGGGGNQPQHF. The DNA of the CDR3 is TGTGCCAGCAGCTTGGACGGGGGAGGCGGCAATCAGCCCCAGCATTTT. The whole variable domain, filled in from reference TRBV5-6 and TRBJ1-5, reads DAGVTQSPTHLIKTRGQQVTLRCSPKSGHDTVSWYQQALGQGPQFIFQYYEEEERQRGNFPDRFSGHQFPNYSSELNVNALLLGDSALYLCASSLDGGGGNQPQHFGDGTRLSIL.

V is TRBV12-3 or TRBV12-4 and J is TRBJ2-7; D is uncertain. The CDR3 totals 13 residues. V was pared by 5 bases and J by 3 bases, with 11 bases between. CDR3 in DNA: TGTGCCAGCAGTCCAACGTGGAGCTACGAGCAGTACTTC. This translates into CASSPTWSYEQYF.

The chain couples TRBV18 to TRBJ2-7; D may be TRBD1 (6 bases). The CDR3 contains 14 residues. Germline V CDR1 and CDR2: KGHSH, LQKENI. V was shortened by 1 base and J by 1 base, with 8 bases between the two germline ends. CDR3 sequence reads: CASSPRTESYEQYF. The CDR3 coding sequence is TGTGCCAGCTCACCACGGACAGAGTCCTACGAGCAGTACTTC.

V usage is TRBV10-3 and J usage is TRBJ1-4, with D possibly being TRBD1 (6 bases). In germline, CDR1 is ENHRY, CDR2 SYGVKD. The CDR3 covers 15 residues. With 3 bases removed from V and 8 bases from J, the gap between germline ends came to 16 bases. This chain's CDR3 is CAISEQTGPPEKLFF. Written as DNA, the CDR3 is TGTGCCATCAGTGAACAAACAGGGCCCCCAGAAAAACTGTTTTTT.

The chain is built from TRBV7-2 and TRBJ2-5, with D tentatively TRBD2 (5 bases). V was cut by 3 bases and J by 2 bases, with 10 bases left in between. Germline assignment: CDR1 SGHTA and CDR2 FQGNSA. The CDR3 is made up of 14 amino acids. The CDR3 sequence is CASSLVGAQETQYF. Written as DNA, the CDR3 is TGTGCCAGCAGCTTGGTGGGAGCGCAAGAGACCCAGTACTTC.

The rearrangement uses TRBV18 and TRBJ2-5, with D maybe TRBD2 (5 bases). The ends were cut back, 4 bases at V and 2 bases at J, with 11 bases in the middle. The CDR3 length is 14 residues. Germline-derived CDR1 and CDR2 are KGHSH and LQKENI. The CDR3 sequence is CASSRSGKQETQYF. For the CDR3, the DNA is TGTGCCAGCTCACGCTCCGGGAAGCAAGAGACCCAGTACTTC.

The table lists this clone with a few counts. This chain uses TRBV5-4 with TRBJ2-6; 8 nucleotides align to TRBD1. The germline gives CDR1 SGHNT, CDR2 YYREEE (reference sequence). CDR3 length: 17 amino acids. V trimming: 4 bases; J trimming: 1 base; junction bases outside the gene matches: 7. CDR3 amino acids: CASSPGQGWSGANVLTF. The DNA for the CDR3 is TGTGCCAGCAGCCCAGGACAGGGCTGGTCTGGGGCCAACGTCCTGACTTTC.

V is TRBV19 and J is TRBJ1-5, with D unresolved. Between the trimmed V and J ends, which lost 2 bases and 5 bases, there was a span of 13 bases. The CDR3 contains 15 residues. Germline values: CDR1 LNHDA, CDR2 SQIVND (reference sequence). CDR3 sequence (DNA): TGTGCCAGTAGTATAATTCGGGAGAGGGATCAGCCCCAGCATTTT. It encodes CASSIIRERDQPQHF.

The V gene is TRBV4-2, the J gene TRBJ2-3; 9 bases are a match to TRBD2. Trimming cost V 1 base and J 4 bases; bases outside gene matches: 6. Germline V gene data show CDR1 as LGHNA and CDR2 as YNFKEQ. The CDR3 covers 16 residues. This CDR3 reads CASSQGASGVADTQYF. The CDR3 DNA follows: TGTGCCAGCAGCCAAGGAGCTAGCGGGGTCGCAGATACGCAGTATTTT.

The CDR3 region is CATSDPGGVAVAQHNEQFF. For the CDR3, the DNA is TGTGCCACCAGTGATCCGGGGGGGGTGGCTGTCGCTCAGCACAATGAGCAGTTCTTC. The rearrangement uses TRBV24-1 and TRBJ2-1; 8 bases align to TRBD2. This CDR3 region has 19 residues. Germline V gene sequence: CDR1 KGHDR, CDR2 SFDVKD. V gave up 3 bases and J gave up 5 bases; unmatched junction bases: 17.

This chain joins TRBV5-4 and TRBJ2-7, with TRBD2 matching 7 bases. With V trimmed by 2 bases and J by 7 bases, 9 bases remained unmatched. The germline V gene encodes CDR1 SGHNT and CDR2 YYREEE (reference sequence). The CDR3 is 14 amino acids. CDR3 sequence: CASSFDTGAGEQYF. The CDR3 nucleotides read TGTGCCAGCAGCTTCGACACGGGAGCGGGGGAGCAGTACTTC.

The genes are TRBV19 and TRBJ2-3; 7 nucleotides align to TRBD1. V lost 5 bases to trimming and J lost 3 bases; unmatched junction nucleotides: 8. CDR3 size: 15 residues. Per the germline V gene, CDR1 is LNHDA and CDR2 is SQIVND (reference sequence). In DNA form, the CDR3 reads TGTGCCAGTAGTTTAACCGGGACAGCGACAGATACGCAGTATTTT. It yields the protein CASSLTGTATDTQYF. Complete variable domain (other parts from reference TRBV19 and TRBJ2-3): DGGITQSPKYLFRKEGQNVTLSCEQNLNHDAMYWYRQDPGQGLRLIYYSQIVNDFQKGDIAEGYSVSREKKESFPLTVTSAQKNPTAFYLCASSLTGTATDTQYFGPGTRLTVL.

This chain uses TRBV29-1 with TRBJ2-2; D may be TRBD2 (5 bases). The germline gives CDR1 SQVTM, CDR2 ANQGSEA. The V end was cut by 4 bases, the J end by 0 bases, with 15 bases between. This CDR3 is built from 16 residues. CDR3: CSVVLIRGANTGELFF. The CDR3 coding sequence is TGCAGCGTTGTTTTAATCCGGGGAGCGAACACCGGGGAGCTGTTTTTT.

The chain joins TRBV7-2 to TRBJ1-5; 8 positions match TRBD1. J lost 4 bases, V lost 3 bases, and 5 bases had no gene match. The CDR3 spans 15 residues. The germline V gene has CDR1 SGHTA and CDR2 FQGNSA. This CDR3 reads CASSFHRGVNQPQHF. For the CDR3, the DNA is TGTGCCAGCAGCTTCCACAGGGGGGTGAATCAGCCCCAGCATTTT.

The gene calls are TRBV18 and TRBJ2-2, with D perhaps matching TRBD1 (6 bases). Per the germline V gene, CDR1 is KGHSH and CDR2 is LQKENI. The CDR3 totals 15 residues. The ends were cut back, 2 bases at V and 5 bases at J, with 12 bases in the middle. CDR3 in DNA: TGTGCCAGCTCACCAGCCCAGGGGCGGACCGGGGAGCTGTTTTTT. Protein product: CASSPAQGRTGELFF.

The chain has TRBV5-4 and TRBJ2-5; 9 bases map to TRBD1. V shed 0 bases and J 3 bases; nucleotides not matched to a gene: 15. Germline-derived CDR1 and CDR2 are SGHNT and YYREEE (reference sequence). The CDR3 runs 19 residues. As DNA, the CDR3 is TGTGCCAGCAGCTTGGGAGGTGTCTGGGGACAGGGAGGAGAAGAGACCCAGTACTTC. Its translation is CASSLGGVWGQGGEETQYF.

The rearrangement joins TRBV3-1 (or the pseudogene TRBV3-2) to TRBJ1-2; 8 bases line up with TRBD1. This CDR3 is built from 17 residues. The germline V gene has CDR1 LGHDT and CDR2 YNNKEL (reference sequence). Trimming removed 1 base from V and 6 bases from J; junction bases left unmatched: 13. The CDR3 spells CASSQGAGGGGRDGYTF. CDR3 DNA: TGTGCCAGCAGCCAAGGGGCAGGGGGCGGGGGTAGAGATGGCTACACCTTC.

This CDR3 is CASSPIRGSGGYTF. The CDR3 nucleotides are TGTGCCAGCAGCCCCATAAGGGGGTCAGGCGGCTACACCTTC. This rearrangement joins TRBV7-2 to TRBJ1-2; D possibly corresponds to TRBD1 (6 bases). Germline V lookup: CDR1 SGHTA, CDR2 FQGNSA. CDR3 length equals 14 residues. V was shortened by 5 bases and J by 8 bases, with 18 bases between the two germline ends.

The rearrangement uses TRBV6-5 and TRBJ1-2, with D possibly being TRBD1 (6 bases). Germline lookup yields CDR1 MNHEY and CDR2 SVGAGI. This CDR3 is 13 amino acids long. With 7 bases removed from V and 3 bases from J, the gap between germline ends came to 12 bases. The CDR3 bases are TGTGCCAGCACGACAGGTACCGACTATGGCTACACCTTC. This encodes CASTTGTDYGYTF.

The rearrangement joins TRBV7-6 to TRBJ2-7; possible D gene TRBD1, 6 bases. This CDR3 contains 16 residues. The V and J ends lost 0 bases and 0 bases respectively, with 12 bases between them. Germline V CDR1 and CDR2: SGHVS, FNYEAQ. Written as DNA, the CDR3 is TGTGCCAGCAGCTTAGCGACGGACAGAAGCTCCTACGAGCAGTACTTC. Encoded protein: CASSLATDRSSYEQYF. Full variable domain (remainder filled in from reference TRBV7-6 and TRBJ2-7): GAGVSQSPRYKVTKRGQDVALRCDPISGHVSLYWYRQALGQGPEFLTYFNYEAQQDKSGLPNDRFSAERPEGSISTLTIQRTEQRDSAMYRCASSLATDRSSYEQYFGPGTRLTVT.